This T cell receptor beta chain came from a study of shared clonotypes between healthy human individuals (dated by TCRdb to 2020 to 2022). Broadly, across the study: The cohort comprised a couple of women and three men aged 18 to 49 years. For each donor, CD4 naive and CD4 memory were each run on three plates, CD8 naive on two plates, and CD8 memory on one plate. To estimate repertoire size and how much clonotypes are shared between individuals, the study performed deep sequencing of blood TCR repertoires from about five healthy adults. To increase sequencing depth and limit assay-specific biases, TCR repertoire library preparation and sequencing were carried out by different laboratories using diverse techniques. Per donor, leukapheresis produced somewhere between about 0.9 and 10 billion PBMCs.

General findings and caveats noted by the study authors: Compared with non-shared clonotypes, the clonotypes found in all four sorted-subset donors had higher generation probabilities. Larger estimated clonotype richness was generally found for naive subsets than for memory subsets. Because the study included a small number of donors, the genetic and exposure-history diversity represented was limited. Sampling was restricted to blood, and TCR repertoires in tissue are likely to differ from TCR repertoires in blood. Rarefaction of sorted-subset datasets indicated incomplete sequencing despite the large sequencing depth. When four donors were compared, the shared fraction of clonotypes was around 5.1% for naive CD4, roughly 3.4% for naive CD8, roughly 2.5% for memory CD4, and 0.35% to 0.4% for memory CD8. Pairwise subsampling led to the expectation that sequencing depth would affect the degree of clonotype sharing among donors.

CDR1 and CDR2, per the germline V gene, are SNHLY and FYNNEI. Compared with germline, V lacks 6 bases and J lacks 5 bases; bases without a gene match: 9. The CDR3 runs 15 amino acids, cysteine and phenylalanine included. Just the 45-base CDR3 DNA is kept, in frame starting at base 1. On this clone itself: It has no known antigen specificity. Per-nucleotide qualities are absent, and no much larger clonotype sits a single base away.

CD8 naive samples were obtained by positive selection for CCR7 among CD45RO-negative cells, yielding a CD45RA+CCR7+ population from which TemRA cells were excluded. The donors were healthy, HIV-negative adults who had no recently reported acute infections or vaccinations. Every donor was a Caucasian adult residing in Nashville, Tennessee, USA. Blood was collected by leukapheresis, and PBMCs were isolated by Ficoll-Histopaque density gradient centrifugation and then cryopreserved in liquid nitrogen vapor phase. Analytical flow cytometry was used to check the purity and quantity of each magnetically sorted T cell population. Genomic DNA was isolated from every sorted fraction and measured by UV absorbance on a Nanodrop 2000c. Using the deep immunoSEQ assay, multiplex PCR amplified TCR CDR3 regions from genomic DNA. Genomic DNA extracted from each cell subset was distributed evenly over all wells of several immunoSEQ 96-well plates, and each plate served as one replicate. For sorted subsets, about 200 ng genomic DNA, equal to tens of thousands of T cell genomes, was loaded into each replicate PCR. The purified libraries were quantified using a Qubit 3.0 fluorometer, sized with a Bioanalyzer 2100, and then quantified again using the KAPA Library Quantification kit. Every immunoSEQ 96-well plate was sequenced on a dedicated single-read 150-cycle Illumina NextSeq 550 flow cell. The paper's processing steps were these. Because the immunoSEQ output included only junctional sequences and no quality scores, the filtering could not be the same as the filtering used for full-length reads. To assign V/J genes and CDR3, sequences were annotated using PyIR, a Python wrapper for IgBLAST v1.9, with IMGT germline references. Reads were filtered out if the reads had weak V/J assignments (E-value above 1e-6), no CDR3, stop codons, out-of-frame junctions, or ambiguous translated residues. V3J clonotypes were defined by identical inferred V gene, J gene, and CDR3 amino acid sequence. Percentage overlap between repertoires was calculated by dividing the number of shared unique clonotypes by the size of the smaller repertoire. RTK rarefaction, the Chao1 estimator, and Recon v2.1 estimates of unobserved clonotypes were used to assess repertoire richness. OLGA was used to compute generation probabilities for all TCRbeta clonotypes that the gDNA method yielded from a few donors. This immuneACCESS table, as held by TCRdb, lists in-frame sequences with V and J called but not all clones. Of the missing ones, under half trace to an unresolved V gene in checked studies; the others have no known cause. That table supplies the V and J calls and clone size; D and trimming were determined from the DNA. The sample table holds some 630,000 clones, of which 95% to 97% were seen once. Roughly 0.1% of the sample lies in the top ten.

The chain links TRBV2 with TRBJ2-3, with 9 central nucleotides matching TRBD2. Sequenced input: naive CD8+ T cells sorted from blood. Per the publication, the cell subset or site label means: CD45RA+CCR7+. The sequence came from a woman aged 25 to 39 in good health. In nucleotides, the sequence is TGTGCCAGCAGCCTCATAGCGGGAGTCGGAGATACGCAGTATTTT. Its translation reads: CASSLIAGVGDTQYF.